The 6 T cell receptor beta chains below come from one sample, sequenced in a study of metastatic and nonmetastatic thyroid tumors. TCRdb re-analyzed the PCR reads using MiXCR. The sample shows several thousand clones, roughly 14% of them seen only once. All patients reached thyroid surgery having received no treatment beforehand. The sample was blood. These receptors were collected from a female donor with papillary thyroid cancer or a benign thyroid nodule (not recorded which). Some clones in this sample may be carry-over from other donors' samples.

There are a few counts of this clone. This rearrangement joins TRBV7-6 to TRBJ2-7; 7 bases align to TRBD2. This CDR3 is 13 amino acids long. Germline assignment: CDR1 SGHVS and CDR2 FNYEAQ. V trimming: 0 bases; J trimming: 7 bases; junction bases outside the gene matches: 3. CDR3 in DNA: TGTGCCAGCAGCTTAGCCAGCGGGAATGAGCAGTACTTC. Protein product: CASSLASGNEQYF.

This clone is medium-sized within its sample. Germline and junction disagree at one end, which may indicate a read error. The chain links TRBV6-1 to TRBJ1-6; 7 nucleotides align to TRBD1. This CDR3 has 14 residues. Looked up from germline, CDR1 is MNHNS and CDR2 is SASEGT. The CDR3 bases are TGTGCCAGCAGCGAAGACAGGGCCAATTCACCCCTCCACTTT. This sequence encodes CASSEDRANSPLHF.

This clone was detected many times. This chain connects TRBV20-1 to TRBJ2-1, with 13 positions matching TRBD2. Germline-derived CDR1 and CDR2 are DFQATT and SNEGSKA (reference sequence). The CDR3 is 14 residues long. V shed 5 bases, J shed 6 bases, and the junction held 4 bases outside the gene matches. The CDR3 nucleotides are TGCAGTGCTGATAGACTAGCGGGGGGCAATGAGCAGTTCTTC. This gives the protein CSADRLAGGNEQFF.

The chain uses TRBV7-6 and TRBJ2-2; D is unclear. The V gene's germline CDR1 is SGHVS and CDR2 FNYEAQ. V lost 5 bases, J lost 4 bases, and 8 bases lay in between. The CDR3 length is 13 residues. In DNA, the CDR3 is TGTGCCAGCAGCCGGTTGGTCACCGGGGAGCTGTTTTTT. Translating it yields CASSRLVTGELFF.

On this clone: A single base separates this from a much larger clone, so it may be a read error. The chain links TRBV7-2 to TRBJ2-7; the D gene could be TRBD1 or TRBD2 (6 bases each). Germline assignment: CDR1 SGHTA and CDR2 FQGNSA. V lost 5 bases and J 9 bases, leaving 14 bases between the germline ends. The CDR3 is 12 amino acids. CDR3 loop: CASSQGPGGQYF. CDR3 sequence (DNA): TGTGCCAGCAGCCAGGGGCCCGGGGGGCAGTACTTC.

In its sample, this clone is medium-sized. V is TRBV4-1 and J is TRBJ2-7, with D possibly TRBD1 on 6 matching bases. V lost 2 bases and J 5 bases, leaving 10 bases between the germline ends. The CDR3 has 13 amino acids. Germline assignment: CDR1 MGHRA and CDR2 YSYEKL. CDR3 loop: CASSQYHRDEQYF. The CDR3 DNA sequence: TGCGCCAGCAGCCAATACCACAGGGACGAGCAGTACTTC.